The 18 T cell receptor beta chains in this list originate from one sample, sequenced in a study of T cell repertoires in cytomegalovirus infection. TCRdb fed the reads into MiXCR, producing one record per CDR3 protein. The data show about 180,000 distinct CDR3 sequences, with approximately 15% seen just once and 20% to 30% held by the top ten. The sequenced material came from PBMCs. Every receptor here comes from a human donor in good health (CMV status not recorded). Some clones in this sample may be carry-over from other donors' samples.

This clonotype was seen a handful of times. This sequence joins TRBV2 and TRBJ1-2, with a tentative D call TRBD1 (6 bases). Germline V gene data show CDR1 as SNHLY and CDR2 as FYNNEI. Trimming pared 0 bases from V and 4 bases from J, leaving 15 bases between. This CDR3 region has 16 residues. The CDR3 bases are TGTGCCAGCAGTGAAGCGCTTTTCAGGGGTGTCTATGGCTACACCTTC. This translates into CASSEALFRGVYGYTF.

This clonotype was seen ten or more times. CDR3 DNA sequence: TGCAGTGCTAGAGACCTGACTAGCGGATACAATGAGCAGTTCTTC. Its protein is CSARDLTSGYNEQFF. The genes are TRBV20-1 and TRBJ2-1, with 9 bases lining up with TRBD2. Germline trimming cut 0 bases from V and 4 bases from J; bases unmatched to any gene: 4. There are 15 residues in the CDR3. CDR1 and CDR2 (germline): DFQATT, SNEGSKA (reference sequence).

The gene calls are TRBV28 and TRBJ1-5; D not resolved. V was shortened by 3 bases and J by 4 bases, with 10 bases between the two germline ends. CDR1 and CDR2 from the germline V gene are MDHEN and SYDVKM. CDR3 length: 14 residues. The CDR3 protein is CASSLMDLNQPQHF. In nucleotides, the CDR3 is TGTGCCAGCAGTTTGATGGACCTAAATCAGCCCCAGCATTTT.

The chain's CDR3 is CAWSVPGLAQTYEQYF. DNA for the CDR3: TGTGCCTGGAGTGTACCTGGACTAGCGCAGACCTACGAGCAGTACTTC. This chain connects TRBV30 to TRBJ2-7; 9 positions match TRBD2. Trimming took 0 bases from V and 2 from J; bases not matched to a gene: 8. This CDR3 has 16 residues. Germline V gene lookup returns CDR1 GTSNPN and CDR2 SVGIG (reference sequence).

In this sample, this clonotype turned up many times. The rearrangement joins TRBV6-6 to TRBJ1-5; 7 bases map to TRBD1. CDR3 size: 16 residues. J was trimmed by 5 bases and V by 0 bases; bases with no gene match: 7. The V gene's germline CDR1 is MNHNY and CDR2 SVGAGI (reference sequence). The DNA for the CDR3 is TGTGCCAGCAGTTACTCTCTTCAGGGGGGGTATCAGCCCCAGCATTTT. This encodes CASSYSLQGGYQPQHF.

This clonotype was seen at least ten times. The chain couples TRBV7-9 to TRBJ2-1, with D unresolved. CDR3 size: 14 residues. V was cut by 3 bases and J by 3 bases, with 9 bases left in between. CDR1 SEHNR and CDR2 FQNEAQ come from the germline V gene (reference sequence). The CDR3 DNA is TGTGCCAGCAGCTTGACGAAGGGCTACAATGAGCAGTTCTTC. Its translation is CASSLTKGYNEQFF.

The chain combines TRBV5-1 with TRBJ2-7; TRBD2 aligns across 13 bases. V dropped 2 bases and J dropped 6; count of bases not matched to a gene: 5. In germline, CDR1 is SGHRS, CDR2 YFSETQ. This CDR3 is built from 15 residues. The DNA for the CDR3 is TGCGCCAGCAGCTTCGGACTAGCGGGAGAAAGCGAGCAGTACTTC. Translating it yields CASSFGLAGESEQYF.

This clonotype has ten or more counts. In DNA form, the CDR3 reads TGTGCCATCAGTGAGTCTGGAGCGAGAAACGGGGACACTGAAGCTTTCTTT. It specifies CAISESGARNGDTEAFF. The rearrangement links TRBV10-3 to TRBJ1-1, with no clear D. Germline CDR1 reads ENHRY; CDR2 reads SYGVKD. This CDR3 is 17 amino acids long. V was trimmed by 0 bases and J by 3 bases, leaving 17 bases between them.

This clonotype was counted a few times. In DNA form, the CDR3 reads TGTGCCATCAGTGAGTCGGGGACAGGGAATCAGCCCCAGCATTTT. Protein sequence: CAISESGTGNQPQHF. The V call is TRBV10-3, the J call TRBJ1-5; 9 bases agree with TRBD1. CDR3 length equals 15 residues. V shed 0 bases and J 4 bases; nucleotides not matched to a gene: 1. The germline V gene encodes CDR1 ENHRY and CDR2 SYGVKD.

This clonotype was picked up a small number of times. The chain is built from TRBV19 and TRBJ1-2; 10 bases map to TRBD1. The J segment lost 8 bases and the V segment lost 9 bases, leaving 6 bases of the junction unmatched. The CDR3 runs to 12 residues. CDR1 is LNHDA, CDR2 SQIVND, per germline (reference sequence). CDR3: CASRTGGMGYTF. For the CDR3, the DNA is TGTGCCAGCCGGACAGGGGGAATGGGCTACACCTTC.

The rearrangement uses TRBV28 and TRBJ1-1; no clear D gene. V lost 3 bases and J lost 6, with 17 bases in between. The CDR3 loop spans 15 amino acids. Germline V gene lookup returns CDR1 MDHEN and CDR2 SYDVKM. CDR3 amino acids: CASSLIDRGNPEAFF. CDR3 DNA: TGTGCCAGCAGTTTGATAGACCGCGGAAATCCTGAAGCTTTCTTT.

This clonotype showed up just a few times. The chain couples TRBV7-9 to TRBJ2-2, with 8 bases that match TRBD2. Germline CDR1 is SEHNR and CDR2 is FQNEAQ (reference sequence). This CDR3 is 14 amino acids long. V dropped 6 bases and J dropped 6; count of bases not matched to a gene: 6. The CDR3 region is CASRTGLGAGELFF. In DNA form, the CDR3 reads TGTGCCAGCAGAACGGGACTAGGCGCCGGGGAGCTGTTTTTT.

This clonotype was counted ten times or more. The rearrangement joins TRBV7-2 to TRBJ1-5, with 7 bases aligning to TRBD1. The J segment lost 6 bases and the V segment lost 1 base, leaving 6 bases of the junction unmatched. The CDR3 is 15 amino acids. CDR1 and CDR2 (germline): SGHTA, FQGNSA. The CDR3 reads CASSLEAGGIQPQHF. The DNA for the CDR3 is TGTGCCAGCAGCTTAGAGGCAGGGGGTATTCAGCCCCAGCATTTT. The full variable domain, completed using reference TRBV7-2 and TRBJ1-5, is GAGVSQSPSNKVTEKGKDVELRCDPISGHTALYWYRQSLGQGLEFLIYFQGNSAPDKSGLPSDRFSAERTGGSVSTLTIQRTQQEDSAVYLCASSLEAGGIQPQHFGDGTRLSIL.

The chain links TRBV6-1 to TRBJ2-1, with D possibly matching TRBD1 (6 bases). This CDR3 is built from 14 residues. V was clipped by 6 bases and J by 10 bases, with 19 bases between them. Germline-derived CDR1 and CDR2 are MNHNS and SASEGT. As DNA, the CDR3 is TGTGCCAGCAGCGCAACAGGGACCACCTGGGAGCAGTTCTTC. This translates into CASSATGTTWEQFF.

This clonotype was detected a few times. The V and J genes are TRBV14 and TRBJ1-1; D remains unclear. The length of the CDR3 is 13 residues. CDR1 SGHDN and CDR2 FVKESK come from the germline V gene. V was clipped by 2 bases and J by 10 bases, with 14 bases between them. The CDR3 reads CASSQKAGLGAFF. The CDR3 DNA is TGTGCCAGCAGCCAAAAGGCAGGTCTTGGAGCTTTCTTT.

The CDR3 region is CASSPPGETQYF. CDR3 sequence (DNA): TGTGCCAGCTCACCACCGGGAGAGACCCAGTACTTC. V usage is TRBV18 and J usage is TRBJ2-5, with unresolved D. The CDR3 runs to 12 residues. Germline CDR1 is KGHSH and CDR2 is LQKENI. V was cut by 0 bases and J by 4 bases, with 3 bases left in between.

The chain combines TRBV6-2 or TRBV6-3 with TRBJ1-2, with D unclear. V lost 0 bases and J 8 bases, leaving 10 bases between the germline ends. CDR1 and CDR2 from the germline V gene are MNHEY and SVGEGT. The CDR3 contains 13 residues. The CDR3 sequence is CASSYSGGGGYTF. The CDR3 DNA sequence: TGTGCCAGCAGTTACTCCGGCGGTGGGGGCTACACCTTC.

There are many counts of this clonotype. This chain connects TRBV12-3 or TRBV12-4 to TRBJ1-5; 9 bases map to TRBD1. The CDR3 is 16 amino acids. The junction had 12 bases not matched to a gene; V was cut back by 6 bases and J by 6 bases. CDR3: CASSPGTGSFGQPQHF. The CDR3 nucleotides read TGTGCCAGCAGCCCCGGGACAGGGAGCTTTGGTCAGCCCCAGCATTTT.